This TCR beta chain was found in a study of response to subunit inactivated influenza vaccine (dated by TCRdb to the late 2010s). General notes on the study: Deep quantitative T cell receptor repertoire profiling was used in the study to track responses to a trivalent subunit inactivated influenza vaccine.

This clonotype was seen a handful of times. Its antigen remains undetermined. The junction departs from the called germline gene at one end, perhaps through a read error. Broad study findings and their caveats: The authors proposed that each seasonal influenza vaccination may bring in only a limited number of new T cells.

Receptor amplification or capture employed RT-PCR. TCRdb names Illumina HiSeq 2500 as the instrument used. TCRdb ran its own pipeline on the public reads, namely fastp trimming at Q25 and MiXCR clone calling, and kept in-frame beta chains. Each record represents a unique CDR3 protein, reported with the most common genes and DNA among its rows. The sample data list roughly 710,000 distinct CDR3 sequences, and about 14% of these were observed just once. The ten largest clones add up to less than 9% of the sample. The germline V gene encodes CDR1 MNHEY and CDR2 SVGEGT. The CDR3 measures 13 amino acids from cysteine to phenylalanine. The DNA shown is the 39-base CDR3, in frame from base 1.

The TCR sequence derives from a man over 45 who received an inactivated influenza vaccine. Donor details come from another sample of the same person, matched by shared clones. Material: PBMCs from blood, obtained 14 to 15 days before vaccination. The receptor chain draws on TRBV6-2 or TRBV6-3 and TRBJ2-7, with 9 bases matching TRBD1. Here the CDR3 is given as CASSMGQGFYRHF. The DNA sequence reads TGTGCCAGCAGTATGGGACAGGGCTTCTATCGGCACTTC.